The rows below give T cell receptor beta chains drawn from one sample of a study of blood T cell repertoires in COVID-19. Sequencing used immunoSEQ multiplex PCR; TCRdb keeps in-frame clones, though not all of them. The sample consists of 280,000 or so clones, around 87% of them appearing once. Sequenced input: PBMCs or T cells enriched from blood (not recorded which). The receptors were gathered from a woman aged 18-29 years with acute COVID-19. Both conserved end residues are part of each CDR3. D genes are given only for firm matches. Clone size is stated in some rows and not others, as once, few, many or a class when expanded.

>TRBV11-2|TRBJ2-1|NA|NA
TGTGCCAGCAGGGCAGTGCTGGGGCGCAATGAGCAGTTCTTC
CASRAVLGRNEQFF
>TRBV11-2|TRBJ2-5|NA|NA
TGTGCCAGCAGCCCTCCGGCAGGGAACCAAGAGACCCAGTACTTC
CASSPPAGNQETQYF
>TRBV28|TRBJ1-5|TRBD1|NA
TGTGCCAGCACCTCATTCATGGGACAGGGAAATCAGCCCCAGCATTTT
CASTSFMGQGNQPQHF
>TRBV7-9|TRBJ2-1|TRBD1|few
TGTGCCAGCAGCTCCGGGGACAGGGGGTTTCCGGATGAGCAGTTCTTC
CASSSGDRGFPDEQFF
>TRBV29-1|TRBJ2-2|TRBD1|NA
TGCAGCGCTCGACAGGGGGCCGGGGAGCTGTTTTTT
CSARQGAGELFF
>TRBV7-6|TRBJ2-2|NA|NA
TGTGCCAGCAGCTTAGCAGGTGGCGGGAACACCGGGGAGCTGTTTTTT
CASSLAGGGNTGELFF
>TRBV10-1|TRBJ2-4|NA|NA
TGCGCCAGCAGTGGCCGGGAAGGTGGTAACATTCAGTACTTC
CASSGREGGNIQYF
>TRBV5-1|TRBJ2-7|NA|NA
TGCGCCAGCAGCACGGACAGTCTGATCGAGCAGTACTTC
CASSTDSLIEQYF
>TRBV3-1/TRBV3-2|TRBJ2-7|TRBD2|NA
TGTGCCAGCAGCCAAGTGGCTAGCGGGAGGGAGGGACTCGTCTCCTACGAGCAGTACTTC
CASSQVASGREGLVSYEQYF
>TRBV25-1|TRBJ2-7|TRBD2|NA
TGTGCCAGCAGTACTAGCGTCAACTCCTACGAGCAGTACTTC
CASSTSVNSYEQYF